This T cell receptor (beta chain) emerged from a study of cytotoxic CD8 clonotypes in ibrutinib-treated CLL. The CDR3 contains 15 residues. Germline loops: CDR1 SSHAT, CDR2 FNYEAQ (reference sequence). J lost 7 bases, V lost 6 bases, and 9 bases had no gene match. General study results and limits: Baseline clonality was higher than in age-matched healthy donors and moved in step with circulating CD8+ T-cell counts. At ibrutinib response, clonality increased, and at progression it declined back toward baseline. Private clonotypes, not public ones, expanded at ibrutinib response.

About this clone: Its matching antigen is unknown.

Target depth was 1 in 200,000 to 1 in 1 million T cells, about 10x per clonotype. Data came from immunoSEQ multiplex PCR; TCRdb stores just in-frame clones and leaves some out. The sample records fewer than 150,000 clones, approximately 81% being singletons. The chain joins TRBV7-7 to TRBJ1-4; 9 bases align to TRBD1. The sample here was PBMCs, taken after 24 months of ibrutinib treatment. This TCR was sampled from a human donor with chronic lymphocytic leukemia. The CDR3 DNA reads TGTGCCAGCAGATATACAGGGGGCGCGGGTGAAAAACTGTTTTTT. This codes for CASRYTGGAGEKLFF.